This TCR beta chain was sequenced for a study of radiotherapy plus CTLA-4 blockade in lung cancer. In the study overall: Of all patients, over 15% responded objectively and approximately 30% showed disease control.

Libraries were prepared by immunoSEQ multiplex PCR; TCRdb keeps only in-frame clonotypes and omits some of them. The sample includes more than 55,000 clones, over 75% of them seen just once. Those patients who had chemo-refractory metastatic non-small-cell lung cancer were given focal radiation along with CTLA-4 blockade through ipilimumab. The sequences come from peripheral blood, collected from a patient treated with radiotherapy plus ipilimumab. This clonotype was obtained from a human donor with non-small cell lung cancer who had a complete response to radiotherapy plus ipilimumab.

The CDR3 loop is CASSLQGYGYTF. The CDR3 nucleotides are TGTGCCAGCAGCTTACAGGGTTATGGCTACACCTTC. The gene calls are TRBV7-9 and TRBJ1-2, with D possibly TRBD1 on 5 matching bases. CDR3 length equals 12 residues. V lost 2 bases and J 5 bases, leaving 6 bases between the germline ends. CDR1 and CDR2 (germline): SEHNR, FQNEAQ (reference sequence).